This is a list of T cell receptor beta chains from one sample in a study of early T cells in non-severe SARS-CoV-2 infection. TCRdb analysed the 5' RACE reads with MiXCR anew, one entry per CDR3 protein. The sample contains 40,000 to 60,000 distinct CDR3 sequences, about 10% of which appear only once. Sequencing was carried out using whole blood. All receptors come from an adult who was a healthcare worker with PCR-confirmed SARS-CoV-2 infection or an uninfected control (not recorded which). The CDR3 runs from the conserved cysteine through the conserved F or W. Each record gives: J gene, V gene, D gene, clone size, CDR3 protein, CDR3 DNA. The D gene is left open where the match is weak. Not all rows give a size; the values are once, few, many and, for expanded clones, a class.

>TRBJ2-2|TRBV6-2/TRBV6-3|.|.
CASSPGTRRSTGELFF
TGTGCCAGCAGTCCCGGGACACGACGTTCGACCGGGGAGCTGTTTTTT
>TRBJ2-2|TRBV7-9|.|few
CASSLSYPNTGELFF
TGTGCCAGCAGCTTATCCTACCCGAACACCGGGGAGCTGTTTTTT
>TRBJ2-3|TRBV10-1|.|few
CASSESDTQYF
TGCGCCAGCAGTGAGTCAGATACGCAGTATTTT
>TRBJ2-2|TRBV28|TRBD1|.
CASSFRDRYTGELFF
TGTGCCAGCAGTTTCCGGGACAGATACACCGGGGAGCTTTTTTTT
>TRBJ2-1|TRBV20-1|.|.
CSARERSYNEQFF
TGCAGTGCTAGAGAGAGATCCTACAATGAGCAGTTCTTC
>TRBJ1-4|TRBV4-1|.|.
CASSQVPTQANEKLFF
TGCGCCAGCAGCCAAGTCCCCACGCAGGCTAATGAAAAACTGTTTTTT
>TRBJ2-7|TRBV21-1|.|few
CASSKERSTYEQYF
TGTGCCAGCAGCAAAGAGAGGAGTACCTACGAGCAGTACTTC
>TRBJ1-1|TRBV5-1|.|.
CASSPGGAGTEAFF
TGCGCCAGCAGCCCCGGAGGGGCTGGCACTGAAGCTTTCTTT
>TRBJ2-3|TRBV29-1|.|.
CSVEGWQDTDTQYF
TGCAGCGTTGAAGGGTGGCAGGATACAGATACGCAGTATTTT
>TRBJ2-7|TRBV28|TRBD1|few
CASRPGGYNSYEQYF
TGTGCCAGCAGACCAGGGGGATACAATTCCTACGAGCAGTACTTC
>TRBJ2-1|TRBV2|.|many
CASSEVGGEQFF
TGTGCCAGCAGTGAGGTCGGGGGTGAGCAGTTCTTC
>TRBJ2-1|TRBV6-1|TRBD2|.
CASSERVLAGLYNEQFF
TGTGCCAGCAGTGAAAGGGTACTAGCGGGGTTATACAATGAGCAGTTCTTC
>TRBJ1-5|TRBV7-2|TRBD1|many
CASSADRVQPQHF
TGTGCCAGCAGCGCGGACAGGGTCCAGCCCCAGCATTTT
>TRBJ2-1|TRBV11-2|TRBD1|.
CASRETGTVSYNEQFF
TGTGCCAGCAGGGAGACCGGGACAGTCTCCTACAATGAGCAGTTCTTC
>TRBJ2-1|TRBV20-1|TRBD2|many
CSARAGTRGNEQFF
TGCAGTGCTAGAGCCGGGACTAGAGGGAATGAGCAGTTCTTC